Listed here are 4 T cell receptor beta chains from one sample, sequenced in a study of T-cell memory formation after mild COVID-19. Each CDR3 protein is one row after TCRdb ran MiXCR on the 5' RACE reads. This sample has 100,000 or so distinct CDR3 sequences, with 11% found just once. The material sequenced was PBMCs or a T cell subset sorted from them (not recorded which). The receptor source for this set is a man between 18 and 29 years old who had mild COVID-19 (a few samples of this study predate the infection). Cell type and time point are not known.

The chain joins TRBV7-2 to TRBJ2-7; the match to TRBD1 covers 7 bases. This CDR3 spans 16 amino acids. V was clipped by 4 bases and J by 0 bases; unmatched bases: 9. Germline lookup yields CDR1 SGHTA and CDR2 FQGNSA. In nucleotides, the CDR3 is TGTGCCAGCAGCTCCCAAGACAGGGAGAGCTCCTACGAGCAGTACTTC. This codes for CASSSQDRESSYEQYF.

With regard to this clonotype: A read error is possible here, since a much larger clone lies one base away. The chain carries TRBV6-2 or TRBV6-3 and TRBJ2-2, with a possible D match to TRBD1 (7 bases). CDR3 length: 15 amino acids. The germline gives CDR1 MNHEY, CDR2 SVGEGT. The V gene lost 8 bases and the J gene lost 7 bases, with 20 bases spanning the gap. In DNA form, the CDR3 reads TGTGCCAGCGACAGGGCCGGGAGAGGGCGCGGGGAGCTGTTTTTT. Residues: CASDRAGRGRGELFF.

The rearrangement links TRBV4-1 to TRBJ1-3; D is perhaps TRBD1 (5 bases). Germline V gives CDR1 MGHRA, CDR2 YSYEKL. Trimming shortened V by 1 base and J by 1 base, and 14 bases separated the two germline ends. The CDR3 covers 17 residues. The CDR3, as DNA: TGCGCCAGCAGCCAAGTTGGGGCAGGGAAGTCTGGAAACACCATATATTTT. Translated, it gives CASSQVGAGKSGNTIYF.

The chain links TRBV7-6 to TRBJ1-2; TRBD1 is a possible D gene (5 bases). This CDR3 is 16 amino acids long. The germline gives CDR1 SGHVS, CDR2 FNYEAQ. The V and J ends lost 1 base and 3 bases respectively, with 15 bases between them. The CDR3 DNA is TGTGCCAGCAGCTTAGAGGGGTGGGGCTCCGACTATGGCTACACCTTC. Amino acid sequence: CASSLEGWGSDYGYTF.